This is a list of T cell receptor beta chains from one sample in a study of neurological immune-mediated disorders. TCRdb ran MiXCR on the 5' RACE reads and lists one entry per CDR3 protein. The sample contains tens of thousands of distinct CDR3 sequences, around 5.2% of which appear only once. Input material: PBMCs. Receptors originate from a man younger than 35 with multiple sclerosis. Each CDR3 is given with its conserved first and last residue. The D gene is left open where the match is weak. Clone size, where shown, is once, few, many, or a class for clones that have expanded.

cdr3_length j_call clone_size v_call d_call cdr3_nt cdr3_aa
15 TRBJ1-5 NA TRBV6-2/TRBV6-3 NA TGTGCCAGCAGTTCCGGCGGACCGGGGACTCAGCCCCAGCATTTT CASSSGGPGTQPQHF
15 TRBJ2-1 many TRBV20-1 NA TGCAGTGCTGGGTTTTGGGGGGAAACCTACAATGAGCAGTTCTTC CSAGFWGETYNEQFF
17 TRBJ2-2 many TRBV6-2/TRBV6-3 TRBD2 TGTGCCAGCAGCTGGATGCGACTAGCGGTACAAACCGGGGAGCTGTTTTTT CASSWMRLAVQTGELFF
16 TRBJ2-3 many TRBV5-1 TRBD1 TGCGCCAGCAGCTCGACCCGGGACAGAGCCACAGATACGCAGTATTTT CASSSTRDRATDTQYF
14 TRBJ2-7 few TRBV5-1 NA TGCGCCAGCAGCATGATGAATAGGGGCTACGAGCAGTACTTC CASSMMNRGYEQYF
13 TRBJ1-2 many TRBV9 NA TGTGCCAGCAGCGTAGCAGGGGACTATGGCTACACCTTC CASSVAGDYGYTF
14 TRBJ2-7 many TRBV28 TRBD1 TGTGCCTCCTCCCCGGGACAGGGTACCCACGAGCAGTACTTC CASSPGQGTHEQYF
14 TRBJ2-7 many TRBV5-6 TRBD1 TGTGCCAGCAGCTTGCGACAGGGGGCGGTCGAGCAGTACTTC CASSLRQGAVEQYF
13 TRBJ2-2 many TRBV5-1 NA TGCGCCAGCACCCCCCCGGAGACCGGGGAGCTGTTTTTT CASTPPETGELFF
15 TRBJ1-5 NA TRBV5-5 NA TGTGCCAGCAGTGCCGCTACGGGTAGCAATCAGCCCCAGAATTTT CASSAATGSNQPQNF
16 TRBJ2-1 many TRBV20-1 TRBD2 TGCAGTGCTAGAGACGGTAGCGGGAGGGCCGGGAATGAGCAGTTCTTC CSARDGSGRAGNEQFF
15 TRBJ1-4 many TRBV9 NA TGTGCCAGCAGCGTCTCCGGGGGCGGGCATGAAAAACTGTTTTTT CASSVSGGGHEKLFF
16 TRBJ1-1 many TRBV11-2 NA TGTGCCAGCAGCTTCCTCGGCACGATCATGAACACTGAAGCTTTCTTT CASSFLGTIMNTEAFF
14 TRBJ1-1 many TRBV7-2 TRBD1 TGTGCCAGCAGCGCCGCAGGGGGGGACACTGAAGCTTTCTTT CASSAAGGDTEAFF
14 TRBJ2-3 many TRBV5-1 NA TGCGCCAGCAGCTTCTACGACTTCACAGATACGCAGTATTTT CASSFYDFTDTQYF
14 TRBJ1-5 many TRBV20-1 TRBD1 TGCAGTGCCGGCGGGACAGGGGGCAATCAGCCCCAGAATTTT CSAGGTGGNQPQNF
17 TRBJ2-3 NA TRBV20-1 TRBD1 TGCAGTGCTAGAGATAGGGGGGACAGGGAGACCACAGATACGCAGTATTTT CSARDRGDRETTDTQYF
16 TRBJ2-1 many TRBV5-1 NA TGCGCCAGCAGCAGTACCAGACTGGACTCCTACAATGAGCAGTTCTTC CASSSTRLDSYNEQFF
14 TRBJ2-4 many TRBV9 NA TGTGCCAGCAGCGTAGGATCCAGTGAAAACATTCAGTACTTC CASSVGSSENIQYF
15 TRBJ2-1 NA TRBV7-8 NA TGTGCCAGCAGCACCTCCCGCGTGGGCGGTGCTGAGCAGTTCTTC CASSTSRVGGAEQFF
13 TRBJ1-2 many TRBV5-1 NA TGCGCCAGCAGCTCGCCGGGGCTTGTGGGCTACACCTTC CASSSPGLVGYTF
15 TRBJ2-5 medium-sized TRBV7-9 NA TGTGCCAGCAGCTCCAGGGGGGCGGGAGCGGAGACCCAGTACTTC CASSSRGAGAETQYF
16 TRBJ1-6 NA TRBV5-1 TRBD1 TGCGCCAGCAGCCCGAAGACAGGGTCTCATGATTCACCCCTCAACTTT CASSPKTGSHDSPLNF
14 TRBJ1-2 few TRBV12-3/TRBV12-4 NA TGTGCCAGCAGCCGAGGACACCGACCCTATGGCTACACCTTC CASSRGHRPYGYTF
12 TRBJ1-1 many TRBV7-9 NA TGTGCCAGCAGCTTAAAACAGGGTGAAGCTTTCTTT CASSLKQGEAFF
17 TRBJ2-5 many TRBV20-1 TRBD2 TGCAGTGCTAGAGATTGGGGCACTAGCGGGGGTCAAGAGACCCAGTACTTC CSARDWGTSGGQETQYF
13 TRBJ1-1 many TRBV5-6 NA TGTGCCAGCAGCTTGTTCCATGGCACTGAAGCTTTCTTT CASSLFHGTEAFF
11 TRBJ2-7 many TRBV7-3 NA TGTGCCAGCAGTTCAGGGGACGAGCAGTACTTC CASSSGDEQYF
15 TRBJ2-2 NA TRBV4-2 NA TGTGCCAGCAGCCAAGAGGTAGTCGACACCGGGGAGCTGTTTTTT CASSQEVVDTGELFF
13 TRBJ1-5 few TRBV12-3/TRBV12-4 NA TGTGCCAGCAGTACCCGGAGCAATCAGCCCCAGAATTTT CASSTRSNQPQNF
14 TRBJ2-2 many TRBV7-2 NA TGTGCCAGCAGCTTAGCATTGGGGACCGGGGAGCTGTTTTTT CASSLALGTGELFF
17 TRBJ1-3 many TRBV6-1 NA TGTGCCAGCAGTGATAGGCCGTCCGGGGATGGTGGAAACACCATATATTTT CASSDRPSGDGGNTIYF
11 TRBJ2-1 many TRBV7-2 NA TGTGCCAGCAGCTTAGGGATCGAGCAGTTCTTC CASSLGIEQFF
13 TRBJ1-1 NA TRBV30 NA TGTGCCTGGAGCGCCGGGGGGCAGGATGAAGCTTTCTTT CAWSAGGQDEAFF
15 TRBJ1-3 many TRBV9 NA TGTGCCAGCAGCGGCCCGGACGACCCTGGAAACACCATATATTTT CASSGPDDPGNTIYF
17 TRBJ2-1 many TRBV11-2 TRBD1 TGTGCCAGCAGCAGCTTAAAATTTACAGGGGACTACAATGAGCAGTTCTTC CASSSLKFTGDYNEQFF
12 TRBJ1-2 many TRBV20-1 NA TGCAGTGCTCCGGACGGGCCCTATGGCTACACCTTC CSAPDGPYGYTF
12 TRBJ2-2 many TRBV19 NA TGTGCCAGTAGTATCCGGGCCGGGGAGCTGTTTTTT CASSIRAGELFF